This T cell receptor beta chain was observed in a study of molecular identifiers for immune sequencing clone quantification. This clonotype was observed many times. The antigen is undetermined. TCRdb called the PCR reads again in MiXCR, with one record for every CDR3 protein. The sample holds about 36,000 distinct CDR3 sequences, 15% to 20% seen once. The ends were cut back, 6 bases at V and 2 bases at J, with 15 bases in the middle. Germline CDR1 is LNHDA and CDR2 is SQIVND (reference sequence). The CDR3 extends over 15 amino acids. Study conclusions and caveats: Effector cells kept over 98% of their molecules in clones above 20 RNA copies, while naive cells kept under 1% there.

The source material was naive CD8+ T cells from blood, with Jurkat cell RNA spiked in. Subset reported: FACS-sorted CD8+CD4-CCR7+CD45RA+ naive T cells. The TCR was taken from a human donor in good health. Some libraries in this study had Jurkat cell RNA spiked in. The chain employs TRBV19 and TRBJ2-3, with unresolved D. CDR3 nucleotide sequence: TGTGCCAGTAGCCCTCAGGTGGCTTCCACAGATACGCAGTATTTT. As protein: CASSPQVASTDTQYF.